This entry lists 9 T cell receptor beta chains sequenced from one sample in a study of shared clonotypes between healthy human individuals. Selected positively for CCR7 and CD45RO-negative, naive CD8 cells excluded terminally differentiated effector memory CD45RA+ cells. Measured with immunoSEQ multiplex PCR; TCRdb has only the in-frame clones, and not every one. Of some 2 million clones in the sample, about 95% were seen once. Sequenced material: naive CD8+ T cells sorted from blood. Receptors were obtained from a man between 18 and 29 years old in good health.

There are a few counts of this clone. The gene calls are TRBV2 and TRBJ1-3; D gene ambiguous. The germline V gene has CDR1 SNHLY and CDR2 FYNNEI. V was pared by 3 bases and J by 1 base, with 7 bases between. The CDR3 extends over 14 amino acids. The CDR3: CASSDLVSGNTIYF. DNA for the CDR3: TGTGCCAGCAGTGATCTGGTTTCTGGAAACACCATATATTTT.

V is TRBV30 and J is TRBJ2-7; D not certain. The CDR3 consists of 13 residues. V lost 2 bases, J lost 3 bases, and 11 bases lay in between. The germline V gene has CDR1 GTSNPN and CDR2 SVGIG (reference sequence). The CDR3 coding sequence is TGTGCCTGGAGTCGCCCCCCGCACTACGAGCAGTACTTC. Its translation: CAWSRPPHYEQYF.

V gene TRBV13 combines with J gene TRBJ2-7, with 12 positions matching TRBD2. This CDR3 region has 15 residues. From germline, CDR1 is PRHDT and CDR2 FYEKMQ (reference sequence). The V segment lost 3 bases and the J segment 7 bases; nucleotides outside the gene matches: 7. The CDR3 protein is CASSFGLAGPLEQYF. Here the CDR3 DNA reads TGTGCCAGCAGCTTTGGACTAGCGGGACCTTTGGAGCAGTACTTC.

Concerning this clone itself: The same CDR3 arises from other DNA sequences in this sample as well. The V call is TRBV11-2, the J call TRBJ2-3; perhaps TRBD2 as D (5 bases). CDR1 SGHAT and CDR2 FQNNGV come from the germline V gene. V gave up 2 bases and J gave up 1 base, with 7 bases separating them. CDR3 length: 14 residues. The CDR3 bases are TGTGCCAGCAGCTTATCAGCGGGCACAGATACGCAGTATTTT. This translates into CASSLSAGTDTQYF.

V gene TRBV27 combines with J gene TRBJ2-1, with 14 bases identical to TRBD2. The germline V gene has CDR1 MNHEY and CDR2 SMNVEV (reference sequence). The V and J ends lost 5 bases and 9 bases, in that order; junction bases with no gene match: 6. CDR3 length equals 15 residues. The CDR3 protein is CASSAGTSGSIEQFF. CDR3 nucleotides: TGTGCCAGCAGTGCCGGGACTAGCGGGAGTATTGAGCAGTTCTTC.

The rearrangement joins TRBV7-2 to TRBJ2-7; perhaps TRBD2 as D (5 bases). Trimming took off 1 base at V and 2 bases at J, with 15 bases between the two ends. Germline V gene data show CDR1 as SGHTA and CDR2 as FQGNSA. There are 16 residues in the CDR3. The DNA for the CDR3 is TGTGCCAGCAGCTTAGGTAGGCGGGTGTGGGCCTACGAGCAGTACTTC. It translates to CASSLGRRVWAYEQYF.

DNA of the CDR3: TGTGCCAGCCGGGTGACTTGGTCCTACGAGCAGTACTTC. Translation gives CASRVTWSYEQYF. The J gene is TRBJ2-7, the V gene TRBV27; D uncertain. Germline lookup yields CDR1 MNHEY and CDR2 SMNVEV (reference sequence). Trimming left V 8 bases short and J 1 base short, with 12 bases between. The CDR3 has 13 amino acids.

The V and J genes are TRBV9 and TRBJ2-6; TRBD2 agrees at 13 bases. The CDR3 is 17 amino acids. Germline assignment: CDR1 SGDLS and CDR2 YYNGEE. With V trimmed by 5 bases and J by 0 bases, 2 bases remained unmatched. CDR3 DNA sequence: TGTGCCAGCAGGGGACTAGCGGGATCCTCTGGGGCCAACGTCCTGACTTTC. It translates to CASRGLAGSSGANVLTF.

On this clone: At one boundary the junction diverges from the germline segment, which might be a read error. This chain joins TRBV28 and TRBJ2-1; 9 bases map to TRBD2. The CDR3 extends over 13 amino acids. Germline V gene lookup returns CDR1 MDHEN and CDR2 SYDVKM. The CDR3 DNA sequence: TGTGCCAGCAGTTTAATCCTAGCGGGACCACGGCTCTTC. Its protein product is CASSLILAGPRLF. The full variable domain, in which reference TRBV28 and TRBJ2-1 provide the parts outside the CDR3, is DVKVTQSSRYLVKRTGEKVFLECVQDMDHENMFWYRQDPGLGLRLIYFSYDVKMKEKGDIPEGYSVSREKKERFSLILESASTNQTSMYLCASSLILAGPRLFGPGTRLTVL.